These T cell receptor beta chains were read from a single sample in a study of blood T cell repertoires in COVID-19. The table came from immunoSEQ multiplex PCR; TCRdb's copy has only in-frame clones and leaves some out. The sample records about 130,000 clones, under 95% being singletons. The sequenced sample was peripheral blood. The source of these receptors is a man between 45 and 60 years old with active COVID-19. The CDR3 runs from the conserved cysteine through the conserved F or W. A D gene is named only where the DNA matches it firmly. Size is omitted from some rows. Given values are once, few, many or a class for expanded clones.

V: TRBV7-9
J: TRBJ1-1
D: TRBD1
size: NA
DNA: TGTGCCAGCAGCAATCTCGACAGGGTCAGGAGCACTGAAGCTTTTTTT
CDR3: CASSNLDRVRSTEAFF

V: TRBV9
J: TRBJ1-4
D: NA
size: NA
DNA: TGTGCCAGCAGCGTAGGGCAGGGTGGTGAAAAACTGTTTTTT
CDR3: CASSVGQGGEKLFF

V: TRBV7-2
J: TRBJ2-5
D: TRBD2
size: NA
DNA: TGTGCCAGCAGCTTAGCGCGAATGTGGCGGGGGAGCCAAGAGACCCAGTACTTC
CDR3: CASSLARMWRGSQETQYF

V: TRBV6-5
J: TRBJ2-1
D: TRBD1
size: NA
DNA: TGTGCCAGCAGTTCAACAGGGGCCAACACCAATGAGCAGTTCTTC
CDR3: CASSSTGANTNEQFF

V: TRBV9
J: TRBJ2-7
D: TRBD1
size: NA
DNA: TGTGCCAGCAGCGCGGACAGGGGGCGGGAGCAGTACTTC
CDR3: CASSADRGREQYF

V: TRBV5-1
J: TRBJ2-5
D: NA
size: NA
DNA: TGCGCCAGCAGCTTGGGGGGGACAGCGGGCCAAGAGACCCAGTACTTC
CDR3: CASSLGGTAGQETQYF

V: TRBV12-3/TRBV12-4
J: TRBJ2-5
D: NA
size: NA
DNA: TGTGCCAGCAGTTTTGGCCTAGTGGAGACCCAGTACTTC
CDR3: CASSFGLVETQYF

V: TRBV3-1/TRBV3-2
J: TRBJ1-1
D: NA
size: NA
DNA: TGTGCCAGCAGCCAAGATCCCGGGTCGAACACTGAAGCTTTCTTT
CDR3: CASSQDPGSNTEAFF

V: TRBV19
J: TRBJ2-6
D: TRBD1
size: NA
DNA: TGTGCCAGTAGCCGGGACAGGGGCGCAAAGGGGGCCAACGTCCTGACTTTC
CDR3: CASSRDRGAKGANVLTF

V: TRBV9
J: TRBJ2-2
D: TRBD2
size: once
DNA: TGTGCCAGCAGCGTAGCCTCCGGGACTAGCGGTAACACCGGGGAGCTGTTTTTT
CDR3: CASSVASGTSGNTGELFF

V: TRBV5-5
J: TRBJ2-5
D: TRBD2
size: once
DNA: TGTGCCAGCAGCTTGCAGAGCGGGAGTATGGAGACCCAGTACTTC
CDR3: CASSLQSGSMETQYF

V: TRBV11-2
J: TRBJ1-6
D: TRBD1
size: NA
DNA: TGTGCCAGCAGCCCCTCCGGGACAGGGAATTCACCCCTCCACTTT
CDR3: CASSPSGTGNSPLHF

V: TRBV7-9
J: TRBJ1-2
D: TRBD1
size: few
DNA: TGTGCCAGCAGATCAGGACAGGGGTATGGCTACACCTTC
CDR3: CASRSGQGYGYTF

V: TRBV6-5
J: TRBJ2-3
D: TRBD2
size: NA
DNA: TGTGCCAGCGGAAGGCTAGCGGGGAGGACAGATACGCAGTATTTT
CDR3: CASGRLAGRTDTQYF

V: TRBV7-2
J: TRBJ1-2
D: NA
size: once
DNA: TGTGCCAGCAGCCCGAACAGGGATAACTATGGCTACACCTTC
CDR3: CASSPNRDNYGYTF

V: TRBV18
J: TRBJ1-1
D: TRBD1
size: NA
DNA: TGTGCCAGCTCAAAAGACAGGGGGCCGGCTGAAGCTTTCTTT
CDR3: CASSKDRGPAEAFF

V: TRBV7-2
J: TRBJ2-6
D: TRBD2
size: few
DNA: TGTGCCAGCAGCTTAGTGGGACTAGCGCGTTCCTCTGGGGCCAACGTCCTGACTTTC
CDR3: CASSLVGLARSSGANVLTF

V: TRBV7-2
J: TRBJ1-5
D: NA
size: NA
DNA: TGTGCCAGCAGCTTTTTGGTTTCGGGGGTCGGTGGAAATCAGCCCCAGCATTTT
CDR3: CASSFLVSGVGGNQPQHF

V: TRBV18
J: TRBJ1-3
D: NA
size: NA
DNA: TGTGCCAGCTCTCCCGCGGGCTCTGGAAACACCATATATTTT
CDR3: CASSPAGSGNTIYF

V: TRBV5-5
J: TRBJ2-6
D: NA
size: NA
DNA: TGTGCCAGCAGCGCCACAGCCTCTGGGGCCAACGTCCTGACTTTC
CDR3: CASSATASGANVLTF

V: TRBV5-1
J: TRBJ2-3
D: NA
size: NA
DNA: TGCGCCAGTTCGTACCCACCCAGGACAGATACGCAGTATTTT
CDR3: CASSYPPRTDTQYF

V: TRBV27
J: TRBJ1-1
D: TRBD1
size: NA
DNA: TGTGCCAGCAGTTTAATAGGCAGGGGGCGATTTGAAGCTTTCTTT
CDR3: CASSLIGRGRFEAFF

V: TRBV27
J: TRBJ1-1
D: TRBD1
size: NA
DNA: TGTGCCAGCAGTCCATACAGACAGGGTGTCGCTGAAGCTTTCTTT
CDR3: CASSPYRQGVAEAFF

V: TRBV3-1/TRBV3-2
J: TRBJ1-1
D: TRBD1
size: NA
DNA: TGTGCCAGCACCCAGGGGGCAAGAAACACTGAAGCTTTCTTT
CDR3: CASTQGARNTEAFF

V: TRBV5-1
J: TRBJ2-1
D: TRBD2
size: NA
DNA: TGCGCCAGCAGCGGAACTAGCGGGAGGGCCGTCGGTGAGTTCTTC
CDR3: CASSGTSGRAVGEFF

V: TRBV6-5
J: TRBJ2-3
D: TRBD2
size: NA
DNA: TGTGCCAGCGTACTAGCGGGGGGGAGCACAGATACGCAGTATTTT
CDR3: CASVLAGGSTDTQYF

V: TRBV14
J: TRBJ1-2
D: TRBD1
size: NA
DNA: TGTGCCAGCAGCCAGTCCCGAGACAGGGTACATAACTATGGCTACACCTTC
CDR3: CASSQSRDRVHNYGYTF

V: TRBV6-5
J: TRBJ2-7
D: NA
size: NA
DNA: TGTGCCAGCAGTTACAGCCCCGGGACAACCACCTACGAGCAGTACTTC
CDR3: CASSYSPGTTTYEQYF

V: TRBV4-2
J: TRBJ2-1
D: TRBD2
size: few
DNA: TGTGCCAGCAGCCAAGATCCCCTAGCGGGGGCCCTTTACAATGAGCAGTTCTTC
CDR3: CASSQDPLAGALYNEQFF

V: TRBV5-1
J: TRBJ2-1
D: NA
size: NA
DNA: TGCGCCAGCAAGAGGGACACAAAGGCAAATGAGCAGTTCTTC
CDR3: CASKRDTKANEQFF

V: TRBV2
J: TRBJ1-4
D: TRBD1
size: NA
DNA: TGTGCCAGCAGTGAAAGACAGGGAAAACTGTTTTTT
CDR3: CASSERQGKLFF

V: TRBV2
J: TRBJ1-2
D: NA
size: NA
DNA: TGTGCCAGCAGTGGAAGACAGCCTGTCTATGGCTACACCTTC
CDR3: CASSGRQPVYGYTF

V: TRBV5-1
J: TRBJ2-2
D: NA
size: once
DNA: TGCGCCAGCAGCTTCGTCCTTCCCAGGGGGAACACCGGGGAGCTGTTTTTT
CDR3: CASSFVLPRGNTGELFF

V: TRBV5-1
J: TRBJ2-3
D: TRBD2
size: NA
DNA: TGCGCCAGCAGCTGGGGAGCGGGGGGGCCCGAGGATACGCAGTATTTT
CDR3: CASSWGAGGPEDTQYF

V: TRBV9
J: TRBJ1-3
D: TRBD1
size: NA
DNA: TGTGCCAGCAGCTCACTGACAGGGGTAAACGGAAACACCATATATTTT
CDR3: CASSSLTGVNGNTIYF

V: TRBV20-1
J: TRBJ1-2
D: TRBD1
size: once
DNA: TGCAGTGCTAGTTTGGGACAGCAGAACTATGGCTACACCTTC
CDR3: CSASLGQQNYGYTF

V: TRBV27
J: TRBJ2-1
D: NA
size: NA
DNA: TGTGCCAGCAGTCTCCATACACTAGAGGAATACAATGAGCAGTTCTTC
CDR3: CASSLHTLEEYNEQFF

V: TRBV6-2/TRBV6-3
J: TRBJ2-1
D: TRBD1
size: few
DNA: TGTGCCAGCAGTCCACTAGACAGGGGGCAGGGGAATGAGCAGTTCTTC
CDR3: CASSPLDRGQGNEQFF

V: TRBV30
J: TRBJ1-1
D: TRBD1
size: NA
DNA: TGTGCCTGGAGTCTTACAGGGGGAAGAGCTTTCTTT
CDR3: CAWSLTGGRAFF

V: TRBV5-4
J: TRBJ2-5
D: NA
size: NA
DNA: TGTGCCAGCAGCTTGGCCGCAGGGTCCATTGGGGAGACCCAGTACTTC
CDR3: CASSLAAGSIGETQYF

V: TRBV3-1/TRBV3-2
J: TRBJ2-3
D: NA
size: few
DNA: TGTGCCAGCAGCCTGGCCGGTAGCGGACGCACAGATACGCAGTATTTT
CDR3: CASSLAGSGRTDTQYF

V: TRBV19
J: TRBJ1-6
D: NA
size: NA
DNA: TGTGCCAGCAGACTGACCTATAATTCACCCCTCCACTTT
CDR3: CASRLTYNSPLHF

V: TRBV27
J: TRBJ1-5
D: TRBD1
size: NA
DNA: TGTGCCAGCAGTTTCGACAGGGGTCAGCCCCAGCATTTT
CDR3: CASSFDRGQPQHF

V: TRBV6-6
J: TRBJ1-1
D: NA
size: NA
DNA: TGTGCCAGCAGCCGGCGGGACACTGAAGCTTTCTTT
CDR3: CASSRRDTEAFF

V: TRBV6-5
J: TRBJ1-6
D: NA
size: NA
DNA: TGTGCCAGCAGTTCTCAGGGTCATTCACCCCTCCACTTT
CDR3: CASSSQGHSPLHF

V: TRBV5-1
J: TRBJ2-1
D: TRBD2
size: NA
DNA: TGCGCCAGCAGCTTGGGGACTAGCGGGGTCCCTGGCTCCTACAATGAGCAGTTCTTC
CDR3: CASSLGTSGVPGSYNEQFF

V: TRBV4-2
J: TRBJ1-2
D: NA
size: NA
DNA: TGTGCCAGCAGCCAGGGTTCGGCAGGCTATGGCTACACCTTC
CDR3: CASSQGSAGYGYTF

V: TRBV30
J: TRBJ2-1
D: TRBD2
size: NA
DNA: TGTGCCTGCCCCTTGGGTAGCGGGGGATTCCCGGGATCCTACAATGAGCAGTTCTTC
CDR3: CACPLGSGGFPGSYNEQFF

V: TRBV5-4
J: TRBJ1-1
D: NA
size: NA
DNA: TGTGCCAGCAGCTTAAAACGGGGGAACACTGAAGCTTTCTTT
CDR3: CASSLKRGNTEAFF

V: TRBV6-5
J: TRBJ2-3
D: TRBD2
size: NA
DNA: TGTGCCAGCATCCTGGGGGGGTTCACAGATACGCAGTATTTT
CDR3: CASILGGFTDTQYF

V: TRBV18
J: TRBJ1-4
D: TRBD1
size: NA
DNA: TGTGCCAGCTCACTGGGACAGGGGACAACTAATGAAAAACTGTTTTTT
CDR3: CASSLGQGTTNEKLFF

V: TRBV9
J: TRBJ2-2
D: NA
size: NA
DNA: TGTGCCAGCAGCCCTCTCGGTGGGGCTGACACCGGGGAGCTGTTTTTT
CDR3: CASSPLGGADTGELFF

V: TRBV5-4
J: TRBJ1-1
D: NA
size: once
DNA: TGTGCCAGCACCCCGACAGAGAAGAACACTGAAGCTTTCTTT
CDR3: CASTPTEKNTEAFF

V: TRBV12-3/TRBV12-4
J: TRBJ1-5
D: NA
size: few
DNA: TGTGCCAGCAGTTTAGGCGTACAGCCCCAGCATTTT
CDR3: CASSLGVQPQHF

V: TRBV19
J: TRBJ1-3
D: NA
size: NA
DNA: TGTGCCAGTAGTACCATGGACACCTTCTCTGGAAACACCATATATTTT
CDR3: CASSTMDTFSGNTIYF